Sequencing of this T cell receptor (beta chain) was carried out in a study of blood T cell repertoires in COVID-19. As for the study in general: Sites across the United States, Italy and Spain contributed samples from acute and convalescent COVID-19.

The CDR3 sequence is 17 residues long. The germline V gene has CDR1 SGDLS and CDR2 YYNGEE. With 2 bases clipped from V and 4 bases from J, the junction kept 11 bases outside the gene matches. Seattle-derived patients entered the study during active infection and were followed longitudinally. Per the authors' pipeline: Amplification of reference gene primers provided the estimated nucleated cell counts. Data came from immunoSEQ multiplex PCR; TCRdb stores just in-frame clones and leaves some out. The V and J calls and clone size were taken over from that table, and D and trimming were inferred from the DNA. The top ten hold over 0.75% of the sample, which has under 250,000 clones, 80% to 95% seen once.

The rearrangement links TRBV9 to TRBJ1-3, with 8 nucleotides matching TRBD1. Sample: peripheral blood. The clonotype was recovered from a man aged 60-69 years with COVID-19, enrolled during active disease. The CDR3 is CASSVEPPGTGGNTIYF. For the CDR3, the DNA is TGTGCCAGCAGCGTGGAACCTCCCGGGACAGGAGGAAACACCATATATTTT.